The rows below give T cell receptor beta chains drawn from one sample of a study of control samples from healthy donors and cancer patients. Libraries were prepared by immunoSEQ multiplex PCR; TCRdb keeps only in-frame clonotypes and omits some of them. The table records approximately 150,000 clones, roughly 90% of them present only once. The material sequenced was PBMCs. These receptors were collected from a man aged 45-60 years with head and neck cancer. Both conserved end residues are trimmed from each CDR3. The order of the fields is J gene, V gene, CDR3 protein.

j_call: TRBJ2-1
v_call: TRBV9
cdr3_aa: ASSGGGRRINEQF

j_call: TRBJ1-1
v_call: TRBV6-5
cdr3_aa: ASSYHEGGTEAF

j_call: TRBJ2-2
v_call: TRBV7-6
cdr3_aa: ASSPRQGENTGELF

j_call: TRBJ1-1
v_call: TRBV19
cdr3_aa: ASIRGSTEAF

j_call: TRBJ2-1
v_call: TRBV18
cdr3_aa: ASSPPTGQGYNEQF

j_call: TRBJ1-4
v_call: TRBV25-1
cdr3_aa: ASSEVRGRGEKLF

j_call: TRBJ2-5
v_call: TRBV9
cdr3_aa: ASSGGVREETQY

j_call: TRBJ2-3
v_call: TRBV7-9
cdr3_aa: ASSLAGGRTDTQY

j_call: TRBJ2-2
v_call: TRBV2
cdr3_aa: ASMAYTGELF

j_call: TRBJ2-2
v_call: TRBV5-6
cdr3_aa: ASSLDGPTGLATGELF

j_call: TRBJ1-5
v_call: TRBV6-5
cdr3_aa: ASSPGTGRDQPQH

j_call: TRBJ2-2
v_call: TRBV7-7
cdr3_aa: ASSLTNTGELF

j_call: TRBJ2-7
v_call: TRBV10-3
cdr3_aa: AISAPGTGSSGDEQY

j_call: TRBJ2-1
v_call: TRBV19
cdr3_aa: ASSRDRGRNEQF

j_call: TRBJ2-2
v_call: TRBV5-6
cdr3_aa: ASSLETGELF

j_call: TRBJ1-1
v_call: TRBV18
cdr3_aa: ASSPLPGKNTEAF

j_call: TRBJ1-2
v_call: TRBV6-5
cdr3_aa: ASSYGGESYT

j_call: TRBJ2-7
v_call: TRBV11-2
cdr3_aa: ASSPVNWRKRYEQY

j_call: TRBJ1-2
v_call: TRBV27
cdr3_aa: ASSLDRRNGYT

j_call: TRBJ2-7
v_call: TRBV7-9
cdr3_aa: ASSSNAPGAYAQY

j_call: TRBJ1-6
v_call: TRBV6-5
cdr3_aa: ASSYLPGFDNSPLH

j_call: TRBJ2-5
v_call: TRBV10-2
cdr3_aa: ASSEAMGETQY

j_call: TRBJ1-2
v_call: TRBV5-5
cdr3_aa: ASSLNILGAHGYT

j_call: TRBJ2-7
v_call: TRBV4-2
cdr3_aa: ASTQPGSYEQY